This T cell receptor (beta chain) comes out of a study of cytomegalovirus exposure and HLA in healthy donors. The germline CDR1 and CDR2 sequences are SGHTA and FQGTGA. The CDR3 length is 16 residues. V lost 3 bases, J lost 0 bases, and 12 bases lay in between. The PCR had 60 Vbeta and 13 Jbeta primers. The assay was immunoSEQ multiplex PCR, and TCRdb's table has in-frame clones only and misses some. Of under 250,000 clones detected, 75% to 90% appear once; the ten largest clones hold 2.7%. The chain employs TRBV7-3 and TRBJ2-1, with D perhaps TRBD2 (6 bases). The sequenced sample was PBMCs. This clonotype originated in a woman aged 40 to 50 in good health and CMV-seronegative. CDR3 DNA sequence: TGTGCCAGCAGCTTTAGCGGCTCGAGCTCCTACAATGAGCAGTTCTTC. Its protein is CASSFSGSSSYNEQFF.